These 24 T cell receptor beta chains were sequenced from one sample in a study of radiation and T cells in renal cell carcinoma. Documented time point: blood 4 weeks post-SBRT, at nephrectomy. The sample's treatment: 15 Gy SBRT to primary tumor, nephrectomy 4 weeks later. Profiling relied on immunoSEQ multiplex PCR, and the TCRdb table lists in-frame clones only, not all of them. The sample comprises over 85,000 clones, around four fifths of which are singletons, and 9.4% rests with the top ten. Specimen: blood, collected from a patient whose treatment included radiotherapy and nephrectomy. These receptor sequences come from a man over 45 with renal cell carcinoma.

V and J are TRBV6-5 and TRBJ2-7, with D tentatively TRBD2 (5 bases). The CDR3 consists of 13 residues. With 4 bases removed from V and 5 bases from J, the gap between germline ends came to 12 bases. Germline CDR1 is MNHEY and CDR2 is SVGAGI. The CDR3, as DNA: TGTGCCAGCAGTTTAGCGATGTTTGACGAGCAGTACTTC. Protein product: CASSLAMFDEQYF.

Only one count was recorded for this clone. The chain is built from TRBV4-2 and TRBJ2-2; D might be TRBD2 (7 bases). There are 18 residues in the CDR3. The V end lost 0 bases, the J end lost 3 bases, and 17 bases lay between the germline ends. CDR1 and CDR2 from the germline V gene are LGHNA and YNFKEQ. CDR3 in DNA: TGTGCCAGCAGCCAAGAGGCCGCAGTGGGGGGGCACACCGGGGAGCTGTTTTTT. This translates into CASSQEAAVGGHTGELFF.

This clone has a handful of counts. The CDR3 loop reads CASGLQPQHF. CDR3 DNA: TGTGCCAGTGGGTTACAGCCCCAGCATTTT. V and J are TRBV19 and TRBJ1-5; D call uncertain. Germline-derived CDR1 and CDR2 are LNHDA and SQIVND (reference sequence). The ends were cut back, 8 bases at V and 7 bases at J, with 6 bases in the middle. The CDR3 is 10 amino acids.

The chain combines TRBV29-1 with TRBJ1-2, with D possibly being TRBD1 (6 bases). V was clipped by 4 bases and J by 7 bases, with 10 bases between them. This CDR3 is built from 11 residues. CDR1 and CDR2 from the germline V gene are SQVTM and ANQGSEA. CDR3 nucleotides: TGCAGCGTTGCAGGGGACGGTGGCTACACCTTC. This sequence encodes CSVAGDGGYTF. Full variable domain (missing parts from reference TRBV29-1 and TRBJ1-2): SAVISQKPSRDICQRGTSLTIQCQVDSQVTMMFWYRQQPGQSLTLIATANQGSEATYESGFVIDKFPISRPNLTFSTLTVSNMSPEDSSIYLCSVAGDGGYTFGSGTRLTVV.

The V call is TRBV10-1, the J call TRBJ1-1, with 7 positions matching TRBD1. Trimming cost V 2 bases and J 4 bases; bases outside gene matches: 10. The CDR3 has 16 residues. Germline CDR1 WNHNN, CDR2 SYGVQD (reference sequence). CDR3 loop: CASSEQLDAGGTEAFF. The CDR3 DNA is TGCGCCAGCAGTGAGCAGCTGGATGCAGGGGGCACTGAAGCTTTCTTT.

CDR3 bases: TGCAGCGCCCACAGGGGGATCACAGATACGCAGTATTTT. Translated: CSAHRGITDTQYF. J is TRBJ2-3 and V is TRBV29-1; the match to TRBD1 covers 8 bases. Germline V CDR1 and CDR2: SQVTM, ANQGSEA. J gave up 2 bases and V 7 bases, and 5 bases lay outside the gene matches. This CDR3 region has 13 residues.

This clone was observed once. The chain uses TRBV5-4 and TRBJ2-3, with D possibly being TRBD2 (6 bases). Germline-derived CDR1 and CDR2 are SGHNT and YYREEE (reference sequence). CDR3 length equals 14 residues. The V end lost 1 base, the J end lost 3 bases, and 9 bases lay between the germline ends. The CDR3 here is CASSLIGRTDTQYF. CDR3 bases: TGTGCCAGCAGCTTGATAGGGAGGACAGATACGCAGTATTTT.

The gene calls are TRBV5-6 and TRBJ1-2; D might be TRBD1 (5 bases). Looked up from germline, CDR1 is SGHDT and CDR2 is YYEEEE. CDR3 length: 15 residues. V was trimmed by 4 bases and J by 4 bases, leaving 17 bases between them. CDR3 sequence: CASSPAVGASYGYTF. The CDR3 DNA is TGTGCCAGCAGCCCCGCAGTAGGGGCAAGCTATGGCTACACCTTC.

The J gene is TRBJ1-1, the V gene TRBV5-1; 7 positions agree with TRBD1. Per the germline V gene, CDR1 is SGHRS and CDR2 is YFSETQ. J gave up 8 bases and V 3 bases, and 10 bases lay outside the gene matches. The CDR3 spans 14 residues. The CDR3 DNA sequence: TGCGCCAGCAGCTCACAAACAGGGGCCCCAGAAGCTTTCTTT. It specifies CASSSQTGAPEAFF.

The rearrangement uses TRBV1 and TRBJ2-1; the table's TRBD2 call for D was not verified on the DNA. TRBV1 counts as a pseudogene. The CDR3 has 17 residues. CDR3 in amino acids: CTSSPRPGLRLTWGQFF. CDR3 nucleotides: TGCACCAGCAGCCCCCGCCCCGGACTAAGACTGACGTGGGGGCAGTTCTTC.

The CDR3 spells CASSAPITGEAKNIQYF. The CDR3, as DNA: TGTGCCAGCAGTGCCCCTATCACCGGAGAAGCCAAAAACATTCAGTACTTC. V and J are TRBV2 and TRBJ2-4; D not resolved. The ends were cut back, 4 bases at V and 0 bases at J, with 16 bases in the middle. CDR1 SNHLY and CDR2 FYNNEI come from the germline V gene. This CDR3 is 17 amino acids long.

This sequence joins TRBV6-5 and TRBJ2-5, with 8 nucleotides matching TRBD2. V lost 0 bases and J lost 5; bases outside the gene matches: 2. The V gene's germline CDR1 is MNHEY and CDR2 SVGAGI. CDR3 length: 14 amino acids. In nucleotides, the CDR3 is TGTGCCAGCAGTTACTCTGGGACTAGGGAGACCCAGTACTTC. Translated: CASSYSGTRETQYF.

The CDR3 nucleotides are TGCGCCAGCAGCTTGGACACCTCGGGTGGCTACACCTTC. Translating it yields CASSLDTSGGYTF. This sequence joins TRBV5-1 and TRBJ1-2, with D hard to call. The V end was cut by 0 bases, the J end by 7 bases, with 10 bases between. The CDR3 consists of 13 residues. From germline, CDR1 is SGHRS and CDR2 YFSETQ.

V and J are TRBV6-6 and TRBJ2-3; D is perhaps TRBD2 (5 bases). Trimming took off 6 bases at V and 3 bases at J, with 10 bases between the two ends. The CDR3 sequence is 13 residues long. Germline V gene sequence: CDR1 MNHNY, CDR2 SVGAGI (reference sequence). The CDR3 DNA sequence: TGTGCCAGCAGATCGACGGGGACAGATACGCAGTATTTT. It encodes CASRSTGTDTQYF.

The J gene is TRBJ1-5, the V gene TRBV10-3; possibly TRBD1 for D (5 bases). CDR3 length: 15 amino acids. CDR1 and CDR2 from the germline V gene are ENHRY and SYGVKD. Trimming removed 4 bases from V and 2 bases from J, with 12 bases in between. CDR3 nucleotide sequence: TGTGCCATCAGTGCCGGGGGACGGGGCAATCAGCCCCAGCATTTT. Amino acid sequence: CAISAGGRGNQPQHF.

The chain recombines TRBV7-3 with TRBJ2-2, with 9 bases identical to TRBD1. The CDR3 sequence is 19 residues long. In germline, CDR1 is SGHTA, CDR2 FQGTGA. Trimming cost V 3 bases and J 0 bases; bases outside gene matches: 11. Here the CDR3 DNA reads TGTGCCAGCAGCTTCGGGACAGGGCGAACCCGATCGAACACCGGGGAGCTGTTTTTT. Translation: CASSFGTGRTRSNTGELFF.

The rearrangement links TRBV6-5 to TRBJ2-2; D possibly corresponds to TRBD2 (7 bases). Germline assignment: CDR1 MNHEY and CDR2 SVGAGI. The CDR3 has 14 residues. Deletions cut 7 bases from V and 6 bases from J, with 15 bases between. CDR3 sequence: CASTLRGGSGELFF. CDR3 nucleotides: TGTGCCAGCACCCTGAGGGGGGGATCCGGGGAGCTGTTTTTT.

The rearrangement joins TRBV10-1 to TRBJ2-4; D not resolved. The CDR3 extends over 13 amino acids. CDR1 and CDR2 (germline): WNHNN, SYGVQD (reference sequence). V was cut by 0 bases and J by 8 bases, with 8 bases left in between. The chain's CDR3 is CASSESGVDIQYF. The CDR3 region has the DNA TGCGCCAGCAGTGAGTCAGGAGTAGACATTCAGTACTTC.

The chain uses TRBV6-6 and TRBJ2-7, with 7 bases that match TRBD2. The CDR3 covers 12 residues. V lost 5 bases, J lost 4 bases, and 2 bases stayed unmatched. Germline V gene lookup returns CDR1 MNHNY and CDR2 SVGAGI (reference sequence). This CDR3 is CASSKGGYEQYF. For the CDR3, the DNA is TGTGCCAGCAGTAAGGGAGGGTACGAGCAGTACTTC.

This sequence joins TRBV2 and TRBJ2-2; maybe TRBD2 (6 bases). Looked up from germline, CDR1 is SNHLY and CDR2 is FYNNEI. The CDR3 totals 15 residues. Trimming took off 4 bases at V and 3 bases at J, with 12 bases between the two ends. As DNA, the CDR3 is TGTGCCAGCAGTGGGGCGGGATGGGACACCGGGGAGCTGTTTTTT. Protein sequence: CASSGAGWDTGELFF.

The chain joins TRBV30 to TRBJ2-2, with 9 bases fitting TRBD1. CDR3 length equals 14 residues. The germline V gene has CDR1 GTSNPN and CDR2 SVGIG (reference sequence). V dropped 5 bases and J dropped 3; count of bases not matched to a gene: 4. The CDR3 DNA follows: TGTGCCTGGGGGACAGGGACGCACACCGGGGAGCTGTTTTTT. Amino acid sequence: CAWGTGTHTGELFF.

The chain employs TRBV5-1 and TRBJ2-5; no clear D. The CDR3 consists of 13 residues. Germline V gene sequence: CDR1 SGHRS, CDR2 YFSETQ. V was cut by 5 bases and J by 0 bases, with 8 bases left in between. CDR3 DNA: TGCGCCAGCAGATCAGGATACCAAGAGACCCAGTACTTC. Protein sequence: CASRSGYQETQYF.

The chain employs TRBV7-3 and TRBJ1-6, with a weak D call TRBD1 (5 bases). The CDR3 spans 15 residues. Germline V gene sequence: CDR1 SGHTA, CDR2 FQGTGA. The germline V and J ends were trimmed by 5 bases and 5 bases, with 13 bases remaining between them. DNA of the CDR3: TGTGCCAGCAGCCCAACCGGGACCGATAATTCACCCCTCCACTTT. Protein sequence: CASSPTGTDNSPLHF.

Only one count was recorded for this clone. The genes are TRBV5-6 and TRBJ1-6; the match to TRBD1 covers 7 bases. The CDR3 totals 16 residues. The germline gives CDR1 SGHDT, CDR2 YYEEEE. J was trimmed by 7 bases and V by 4 bases; bases with no gene match: 11. The CDR3 region is CASSILYRGGNSPLHF. In nucleotides, the CDR3 is TGTGCCAGCAGCATACTCTACAGGGGCGGGAATTCACCCCTCCACTTT. Full variable domain (outside the CDR3, taken from reference TRBV5-6 and TRBJ1-6): DAGVTQSPTHLIKTRGQQVTLRCSPKSGHDTVSWYQQALGQGPQFIFQYYEEEERQRGNFPDRFSGHQFPNYSSELNVNALLLGDSALYLCASSILYRGGNSPLHFGNGTRLTVT.